The 30 T cell receptor beta chains below were found in one sample sequenced in a study of blood T cell repertoires in COVID-19. Using immunoSEQ multiplex PCR, the repertoire was profiled, and TCRdb retains in-frame clones only, with some absent. Found here are fewer than 500,000 clones, approximately 87% of them singletons; the top ten hold 1.3%. Sample: PBMCs or T cells enriched from blood (not recorded which). The receptors shown here come from a man aged 30 to 39 who had recovered from COVID-19.

This sequence joins TRBV12-3 or TRBV12-4 and TRBJ2-5; D unclear. V lost 7 bases and J lost 5, with 11 bases in between. CDR3 length: 12 residues. The CDR3 DNA reads as TGTGCCAGCACCCTATTCGGGGAGACCCAGTACTTC. It encodes CASTLFGETQYF.

This clone was counted once. This chain joins TRBV7-6 and TRBJ2-6; 10 nucleotides match TRBD1. From germline, CDR1 is SGHVS and CDR2 FNYEAQ. The CDR3 is 17 residues long. Unmatched junction bases numbered 5, after V lost 3 bases and J lost 3 bases. The CDR3 protein is CASSLSTGGSGANVLTF. The CDR3 DNA reads as TGTGCCAGCAGCTTGTCGACAGGGGGCAGTGGGGCCAACGTCCTGACTTTC.

The chain uses TRBV9 and TRBJ2-3; TRBD2 agrees at 11 bases. The V segment lost 0 bases and the J segment 3 bases; nucleotides outside the gene matches: 0. This CDR3 region has 15 residues. Germline V gene lookup returns CDR1 SGDLS and CDR2 YYNGEE. CDR3 protein: CASSVGLAGTDTQYF. CDR3 nucleotides: TGTGCCAGCAGCGTAGGACTAGCGGGGACAGATACGCAGTATTTT.

The rearrangement links TRBV6-2 or TRBV6-3 to TRBJ1-1; D gene unclear. Trimming pared 6 bases from V and 1 base from J, leaving 9 bases between. Germline V gives CDR1 MNHEY, CDR2 SVGEGT. The CDR3 contains 13 residues. CDR3 DNA: TGTGCCAGCAGCCTCCACGGGAACACTGAAGCTTTCTTT. This gives the protein CASSLHGNTEAFF.

The J gene is TRBJ1-5, the V gene TRBV5-1; no reliable D call. Germline V lookup: CDR1 SGHRS, CDR2 YFSETQ. Trimming cost V 0 bases and J 7 bases, with 8 bases left between them. CDR3 length equals 13 residues. In DNA form, the CDR3 reads TGCGCCAGCAGCTTGGAGGGAGGGCAGCCCCAGCATTTT. Protein: CASSLEGGQPQHF.

J is TRBJ1-4 and V is TRBV15; D unclear. The V and J ends lost 0 bases and 8 bases respectively, with 13 bases between them. CDR1 LNHNV and CDR2 YYDKDF come from the germline V gene (reference sequence). The CDR3 has 15 residues. The CDR3 here is CATSRDFTTGEKLFF. DNA of the CDR3: TGTGCCACCAGCAGAGATTTTACCACGGGAGAAAAACTGTTTTTT. The full variable domain, its missing parts supplied by reference TRBV15 and TRBJ1-4, is DAMVIQNPRYQVTQFGKPVTLSCSQTLNHNVMYWYQQKSSQAPKLLFHYYDKDFNNEADTPDNFQSRRPNTSFCFLDIRSPGLGDTAMYLCATSRDFTTGEKLFFGSGTQLSVL.

The rearrangement uses TRBV6-1 and TRBJ2-3; D gene uncertain. The germline V gene encodes CDR1 MNHNS and CDR2 SASEGT. CDR3 length: 13 residues. V dropped 2 bases and J dropped 0 bases, with 3 bases sitting between them. CDR3 protein: CASSERSTDTQYF. The CDR3 DNA sequence: TGTGCCAGCAGTGAACGGAGCACAGATACGCAGTATTTT.

This clone showed up just once. The chain is built from TRBV5-1 and TRBJ2-3; 7 bases map to TRBD1. Germline trimming cut 2 bases from V and 2 bases from J; bases unmatched to any gene: 8. The CDR3 is made up of 16 amino acids. Germline assignment: CDR1 SGHRS and CDR2 YFSETQ. CDR3 sequence: CASSFTPGQTTDTQYF. CDR3 sequence (DNA): TGCGCCAGCAGCTTCACGCCGGGACAGACCACAGATACGCAGTATTTT.

The gene calls are TRBV11-3 and TRBJ2-1; TRBD2 agrees at 11 bases. Germline V CDR1 and CDR2: SGHNT, YENEEA. There are 13 residues in the CDR3. Germline trimming cut 5 bases from V and 13 bases from J; bases unmatched to any gene: 7. CDR3 region: CASSDPLAGDQFF. CDR3 nucleotides: TGTGCCAGCAGCGACCCACTAGCGGGGGATCAGTTCTTC. Full variable domain (missing parts from reference TRBV11-3 and TRBJ2-1): EAGVVQSPRYKIIEKKQPVAFWCNPISGHNTLYWYLQNLGQGPELLIRYENEEAVDDSQLPKDRFSAERLKGVDSTLKIQPAELGDSAVYLCASSDPLAGDQFFGPGTRLTVL.

This chain's CDR3 is CASSLAGTGGNTIYF. In DNA, the CDR3 is TGTGCCAGCAGCTTAGCGGGGACGGGTGGAAACACCATATATTTT. The chain has TRBV7-3 and TRBJ1-3; D perhaps matches TRBD1 (5 bases). V lost 2 bases and J 3 bases, leaving 11 bases between the germline ends. Germline loops: CDR1 SGHTA, CDR2 FQGTGA. This CDR3 spans 15 amino acids.

J is TRBJ1-2 and V is TRBV30; D perhaps matches TRBD1 (6 bases). Germline loops: CDR1 GTSNPN, CDR2 SVGIG (reference sequence). Trimming left V 4 bases short and J 8 bases short, with 14 bases between. CDR3 length: 12 residues. This CDR3 reads CAWMGGAEGYTF. Written as DNA, the CDR3 is TGTGCCTGGATGGGGGGGGCAGAGGGCTACACCTTC.

The chain joins TRBV6-2 or TRBV6-3 to TRBJ2-1, with TRBD2 matching 7 bases. The CDR3 is made up of 13 amino acids. J gave up 9 bases and V 5 bases, and 7 bases lay outside the gene matches. CDR1 and CDR2 (germline): MNHEY, SVGEGT. The CDR3 protein is CASSGRTSPEQFF. CDR3 DNA sequence: TGTGCCAGCAGTGGACGGACTAGTCCTGAGCAGTTCTTC.

This chain joins TRBV10-3 and TRBJ2-2, with TRBD1 identical over 8 bases. This CDR3 is 16 amino acids long. The trim removed 5 bases at V and 3 bases at J, leaving 8 bases unmatched. Germline loops: CDR1 ENHRY, CDR2 SYGVKD. The CDR3 here is CAISRKTGDDTGELFF. The CDR3 bases are TGTGCCATCAGTAGAAAGACAGGGGATGACACCGGGGAGCTGTTTTTT.

This clone has just one count. The V call is TRBV10-2, the J call TRBJ2-2, with 8 bases that match TRBD1. CDR3 size: 16 residues. CDR1 WSHSY and CDR2 SAAADI come from the germline V gene. The J segment lost 1 base and the V segment lost 1 base, leaving 2 bases of the junction unmatched. The CDR3 is CASSEWGTGNTGELFF. The CDR3 nucleotides are TGCGCCAGCAGTGAGTGGGGGACAGGGAACACCGGGGAGCTGTTTTTT.

This clone has only one observation. The chain joins TRBV3-1 (or the pseudogene TRBV3-2) to TRBJ1-5; D remains ambiguous. The CDR3 has 13 amino acids. V was cut by 1 base and J by 6 bases, with 7 bases left in between. Germline CDR1 is LGHDT and CDR2 is YNNKEL (reference sequence). The CDR3 sequence is CASSQGERQPQHF. For the CDR3, the DNA is TGTGCCAGCAGCCAAGGGGAGCGTCAGCCCCAGCATTTT.

This chain uses TRBV30 with TRBJ2-4; 9 positions agree with TRBD2. The ends lost 1 base at V and 8 bases at J; junction bases unmatched: 6. The CDR3 has 14 amino acids. Per the germline V gene, CDR1 is GTSNPN and CDR2 is SVGIG (reference sequence). The CDR3 sequence: CAWSGLAGIDIQYF. As DNA, the CDR3 is TGTGCCTGGAGTGGGCTAGCGGGGATAGACATTCAGTACTTC.

On this clone: A single base separates this from a much larger clone, so it may be a read error. V gene TRBV6-5 combines with J gene TRBJ1-1; no definite D call. This CDR3 region has 14 residues. Germline V CDR1 and CDR2: MNHEY, SVGAGI. Trimming removed 2 bases at V and 0 bases at J, with 7 bases between. CDR3 sequence: CASSYAALNTEAFF. The CDR3 nucleotides read TGTGCCAGCAGTTACGCGGCCCTGAACACTGAAGCTTTCTTT.

J is TRBJ1-3 and V is TRBV11-2; D is unclear. The CDR3 is 16 residues long. The V end was cut by 3 bases, the J end by 2 bases, with 14 bases between. Germline CDR1 SGHAT, CDR2 FQNNGV. DNA for the CDR3: TGTGCCAGCAGCTTTACGAGGGTTGAAGCTGGAAACACCATATATTTT. Residues: CASSFTRVEAGNTIYF.

This chain connects TRBV13 to TRBJ2-7, with 9 bases matching TRBD1. The CDR3 loop spans 14 amino acids. J was trimmed by 6 bases and V by 3 bases; bases with no gene match: 6. Germline V gene lookup returns CDR1 PRHDT and CDR2 FYEKMQ (reference sequence). CDR3 amino acids: CASSLGTGISEQYF. For the CDR3, the DNA is TGTGCCAGCAGCTTGGGGACAGGGATCTCCGAGCAGTACTTC.

The chain links TRBV7-9 to TRBJ1-6, with D possibly TRBD1 on 5 matching bases. This CDR3 region has 16 residues. Germline V CDR1 and CDR2: SEHNR, FQNEAQ (reference sequence). With 5 bases removed from V and 8 bases from J, the gap between germline ends came to 19 bases. The CDR3 is CASSVLGGSEDSPLHF. The DNA for the CDR3 is TGTGCCAGCAGCGTCCTGGGGGGGTCCGAGGATTCACCCCTCCACTTT. Together with reference TRBV7-9 and TRBJ1-6, the CDR3 gives the full variable domain: DTGVSQNPRHKITKRGQNVTFRCDPISEHNRLYWYRQTLGQGPEFLTYFQNEAQLEKSRLLSDRFSAERPKGSFSTLEIQRTEQGDSAMYLCASSVLGGSEDSPLHFGNGTRLTVT.

V gene TRBV9 combines with J gene TRBJ2-7, with D maybe TRBD1 (6 bases). There are 15 residues in the CDR3. Germline CDR1 is SGDLS and CDR2 is YYNGEE. Trimming removed 0 bases at V and 7 bases at J, with 17 bases between. The CDR3 reads CASSVATGSLGEQYF. The CDR3 nucleotides are TGTGCCAGCAGCGTAGCTACAGGGTCTCTAGGTGAGCAGTACTTC.

V is TRBV10-3 and J is TRBJ1-6; D is undetermined. The V end was cut by 10 bases, the J end by 4 bases, with 8 bases between. The CDR3 contains 12 residues. Germline CDR1 is ENHRY and CDR2 is SYGVKD. CDR3 amino acids: CANGDYNSPLHF. CDR3 DNA sequence: TGTGCCAACGGAGATTATAATTCACCCCTCCACTTT.

The chain joins TRBV19 to TRBJ2-2; 7 bases are a match to TRBD1. J gave up 4 bases and V 4 bases, and 3 bases lay outside the gene matches. The CDR3 runs 14 residues. Germline V gives CDR1 LNHDA, CDR2 SQIVND (reference sequence). This chain's CDR3 is CASSTGQSTGELFF. The CDR3 region has the DNA TGTGCCAGTAGTACGGGACAGAGCACCGGGGAGCTGTTTTTT.

This rearrangement joins TRBV6-5 to TRBJ1-3; 8 positions agree with TRBD1. Germline V lookup: CDR1 MNHEY, CDR2 SVGAGI. With 3 bases clipped from V and 4 bases from J, the junction kept 8 bases outside the gene matches. This CDR3 region has 16 residues. CDR3 sequence reads: CASSYQGAREGNTIYF. CDR3 coding DNA: TGTGCCAGCAGTTATCAGGGGGCGCGGGAAGGAAACACCATATATTTT.

The chain has TRBV10-2 and TRBJ1-4; D not certain. Per the germline V gene, CDR1 is WSHSY and CDR2 is SAAADI. This CDR3 is 14 amino acids long. V lost 2 bases and J lost 5, with 9 bases in between. The CDR3 region is CASSEGGPNEKLFF. For the CDR3, the DNA is TGCGCCAGCAGTGAGGGAGGGCCGAATGAAAAACTGTTTTTT.

This rearrangement joins TRBV25-1 to TRBJ1-1; D not resolved. CDR1 and CDR2 (germline): MGHDK, SYGVNS. The CDR3 runs to 15 residues. V gave up 2 bases and J gave up 1 base, with 11 bases separating them. The CDR3 nucleotides read TGTGCCAGCAGTGAAGGCCCAGGAGGGAACACTGAAGCTTTCTTT. This codes for CASSEGPGGNTEAFF.

This rearrangement joins TRBV20-1 to TRBJ1-2, with D unclear. The germline gives CDR1 DFQATT, CDR2 SNEGSKA (reference sequence). CDR3 length equals 12 residues. The V gene lost 3 bases and the J gene lost 7 bases, with 12 bases spanning the gap. CDR3 sequence reads: CSASPRAGGYTF. Written as DNA, the CDR3 is TGCAGTGCTAGTCCGCGGGCTGGTGGCTACACCTTC.

The rearrangement joins TRBV11-2 to TRBJ1-6; TRBD1 agrees at 7 bases. J was trimmed by 10 bases and V by 6 bases; bases with no gene match: 15. Germline loops: CDR1 SGHAT, CDR2 FQNNGV. CDR3 length equals 16 residues. The CDR3 sequence: CASSLTRQGEGSPLHF. The CDR3, as DNA: TGTGCCAGCAGTCTAACTCGACAGGGAGAGGGATCACCCCTCCACTTT.

The chain uses TRBV3-1 (or the pseudogene TRBV3-2) and TRBJ2-7, with 15 bases matching TRBD2. The V segment lost 6 bases and the J segment 2 bases; nucleotides outside the gene matches: 8. This CDR3 spans 17 amino acids. Germline V gene lookup returns CDR1 LGHDT and CDR2 YNNKEL (reference sequence). The CDR3 protein is CASRSGTSGGLAYEQYF. DNA of the CDR3: TGTGCCAGCAGGTCCGGGACTAGCGGGGGGCTGGCCTACGAGCAGTACTTC.

The chain combines TRBV5-1 with TRBJ1-1; D is uncertain. Per the germline V gene, CDR1 is SGHRS and CDR2 is YFSETQ. Trimming left V 1 base short and J 3 bases short, with 10 bases between. The CDR3 runs 14 residues. The CDR3 protein is CASSLYRSDTEAFF. CDR3 bases: TGCGCCAGCAGCTTGTATCGGTCGGACACTGAAGCTTTCTTT.